Shown below are 6 T cell receptor beta chains from a single sample sequenced in a study of response to subunit inactivated influenza vaccine. Using its own MiXCR run on the RT-PCR reads, TCRdb lists one record per CDR3 protein. The sample has roughly 780,000 distinct CDR3 sequences, 18% seen once; the top ten hold about a tenth. Here the sequenced sample was PBMCs from blood, taken about 5 days after vaccination. The receptor source for this set is a man aged 50 or older who received an inactivated influenza vaccine.

This clonotype was picked up a small number of times. CDR3 DNA: TGTGCCAGCAGCCCGGGACCCCGGCAGCACAATGAGCAGTTCTTC. Its protein product is CASSPGPRQHNEQFF. V is TRBV12-3 or TRBV12-4 and J is TRBJ2-1; D is possibly TRBD1 or TRBD2 (5 bases each). The CDR3 spans 15 residues. V lost 6 bases, J lost 5 bases, and 17 bases lay in between.

The chain combines TRBV7-8 with TRBJ2-5; D perhaps matches TRBD2 (6 bases). The CDR3 is 18 residues long. Germline V CDR1 and CDR2: SGHVS, FQNEAQ. Trimming took off 5 bases at V and 1 base at J, with 23 bases between the two ends. The CDR3 region is CASSRQQIWGVSQETQYF. The CDR3 DNA sequence: TGTGCCAGCAGCCGACAACAAATCTGGGGGGTGAGCCAAGAGACCCAGTACTTC. Together with reference TRBV7-8 and TRBJ2-5, the CDR3 gives the full variable domain: GAGVSQSPRYKVAKRGQDVALRCDPISGHVSLFWYQQALGQGPEFLTYFQNEAQLDKSGLPSDRFFAERPEGSVSTLKIQRTQQEDSAVYLCASSRQQIWGVSQETQYFGPGTRLLVL.

This clonotype appeared a few times. The genes are TRBV6-1 and TRBJ2-3; 8 nucleotides agree with TRBD2. V lost 6 bases and J lost 4; bases outside the gene matches: 6. Germline V gene lookup returns CDR1 MNHNS and CDR2 SASEGT. This CDR3 comprises 14 residues. The CDR3 is CASRLAETPDTQYF. The CDR3 nucleotides are TGTGCCAGCAGACTAGCGGAGACTCCAGATACGCAGTATTTT.

The rearrangement joins TRBV4-1 to TRBJ1-6; D gene uncertain. The CDR3 runs to 14 residues. CDR1 MGHRA and CDR2 YSYEKL come from the germline V gene. The germline V and J ends were trimmed by 4 bases and 4 bases, with 8 bases remaining between them. The CDR3 DNA follows: TGCGCCAGCAGCCCCGGCCTATATAATTCACCCCTCCACTTT. Protein: CASSPGLYNSPLHF.

The chain uses TRBV29-1 and TRBJ2-6; the D call may be TRBD1 or TRBD2 (5 bases each). The CDR3 sequence is 14 residues long. Germline lookup yields CDR1 SQVTM and CDR2 ANQGSEA. V dropped 3 bases and J dropped 3 bases, with 9 bases sitting between them. CDR3 in DNA: TGCAGCGTTGAGGGGGTTGGTGGGGCCAACGTCCTGACTTTC. The encoded protein is CSVEGVGGANVLTF.

The rearrangement uses TRBV27 and TRBJ2-5; TRBD1 is a possible D gene (5 bases). Between the trimmed V and J ends, which lost 5 bases and 4 bases, there was a span of 20 bases. Germline V gene sequence: CDR1 MNHEY, CDR2 SMNVEV (reference sequence). The CDR3 has 16 residues. The CDR3 spells CASSPIGFGQVETQYF. CDR3 DNA sequence: TGTGCCAGCAGTCCCATAGGATTTGGACAAGTAGAGACCCAGTACTTC.